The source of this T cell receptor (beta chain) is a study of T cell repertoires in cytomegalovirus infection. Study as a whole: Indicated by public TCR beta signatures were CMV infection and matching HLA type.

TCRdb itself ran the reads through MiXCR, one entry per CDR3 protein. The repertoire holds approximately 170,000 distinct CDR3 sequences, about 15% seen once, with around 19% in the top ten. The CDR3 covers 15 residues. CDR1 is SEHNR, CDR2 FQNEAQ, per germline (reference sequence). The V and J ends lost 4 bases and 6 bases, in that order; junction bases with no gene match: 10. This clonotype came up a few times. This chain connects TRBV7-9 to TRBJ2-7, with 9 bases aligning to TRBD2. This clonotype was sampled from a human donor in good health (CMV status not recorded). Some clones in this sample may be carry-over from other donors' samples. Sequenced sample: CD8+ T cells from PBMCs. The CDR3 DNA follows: TGTGCCAGCAGCTCCGTTTCGGGACTAGCCATCGAGCAGTACTTC. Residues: CASSSVSGLAIEQYF.